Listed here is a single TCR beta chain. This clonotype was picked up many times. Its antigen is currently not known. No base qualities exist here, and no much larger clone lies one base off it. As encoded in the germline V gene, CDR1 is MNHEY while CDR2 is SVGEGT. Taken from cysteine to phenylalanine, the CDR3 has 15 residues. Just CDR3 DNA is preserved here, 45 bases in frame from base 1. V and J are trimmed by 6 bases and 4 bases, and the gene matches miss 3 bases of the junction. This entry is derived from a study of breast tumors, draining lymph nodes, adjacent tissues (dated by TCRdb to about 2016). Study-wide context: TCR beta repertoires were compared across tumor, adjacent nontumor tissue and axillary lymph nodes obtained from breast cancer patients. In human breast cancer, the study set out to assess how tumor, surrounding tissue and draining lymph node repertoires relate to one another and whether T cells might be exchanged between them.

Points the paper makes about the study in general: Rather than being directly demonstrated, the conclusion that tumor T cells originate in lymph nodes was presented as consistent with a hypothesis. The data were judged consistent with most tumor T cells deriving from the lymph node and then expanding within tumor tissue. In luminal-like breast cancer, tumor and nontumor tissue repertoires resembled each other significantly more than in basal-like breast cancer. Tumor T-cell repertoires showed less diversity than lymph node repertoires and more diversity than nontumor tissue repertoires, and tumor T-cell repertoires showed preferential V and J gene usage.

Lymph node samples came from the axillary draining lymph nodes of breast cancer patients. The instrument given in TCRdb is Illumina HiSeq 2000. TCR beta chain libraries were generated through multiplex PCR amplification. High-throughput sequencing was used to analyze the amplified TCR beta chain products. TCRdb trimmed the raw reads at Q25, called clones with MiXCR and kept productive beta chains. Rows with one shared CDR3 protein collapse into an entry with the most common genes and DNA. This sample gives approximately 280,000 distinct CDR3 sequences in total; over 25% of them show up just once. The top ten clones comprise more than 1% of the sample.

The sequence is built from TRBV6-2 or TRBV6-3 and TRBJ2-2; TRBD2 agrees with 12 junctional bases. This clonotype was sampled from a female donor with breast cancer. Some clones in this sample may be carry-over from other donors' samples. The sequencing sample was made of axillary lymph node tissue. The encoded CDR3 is CASSLAGGGTGELFF. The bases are TGTGCCAGCAGCCTAGCGGGAGGGGGCACCGGGGAGCTGTTTTTT.